This T cell receptor beta chain was sequenced in a study of shared clonotypes between healthy human individuals (dated by TCRdb to the early 2020s). Looking at the study overall: The cohort included three men and a couple of women between 18 and 49 years of age. For each donor, three plates each were used for CD4 naive and CD4 memory, two plates were used for CD8 naive, and one plate was used for CD8 memory. Blood TCR repertoires of roughly five healthy adults were deeply sequenced to estimate repertoire size and the extent of clonotype sharing between individuals. Libraries were prepared and TCR repertoires were sequenced by different laboratories using diverse techniques, in order to increase sequencing depth and limit assay-specific biases. Between about 0.85 and 9.5 billion PBMCs per donor were obtained by leukapheresis. Broad study findings and their caveats: Sharing across several donors was observed for around 5% of naive CD4, about 3.2% of naive CD8, over 2% of memory CD4, and about 0.4% of memory CD8 clonotypes. Because the study included only a small number of donors, the genetic and exposure-history diversity represented was limited. Based on pairwise subsampling, the degree of clonotype sharing among donors was expected to be affected by sequencing depth. Larger estimated clonotype richness was generally found for naive subsets than for memory subsets. Incomplete sequencing was indicated by rarefaction of sorted-subset datasets, despite the large sequencing depth. Only blood was sampled, and tissue TCR repertoires likely differ from those in blood. Compared with non-shared clonotypes, clonotypes shared by all four sorted-subset donors had higher generation probabilities.

CDR1 and CDR2, per the germline V gene, are SGHDT and YYEEEE. The CDR3 starts with the cysteine, ends with the phenylalanine, and has 15 residues. The read is trimmed to its CDR3 DNA, 45 bases read in frame from base 1. V gives up 1 base and J gives up 2 bases, and the segment between their germline ends measures 11 bases. Turning to this clone: Its recognized antigen is unknown. Base qualities were left out, and no much larger clone turns up one base away.

The donors were healthy, HIV-negative adults with no recently reported acute infections or vaccinations. Every donor was a Caucasian adult residing in Nashville, Tennessee, USA. CD4+ T cells were enriched through magnetic negative selection, after which naive cells were positively selected on CD45RA and the remaining negative fraction served as the memory subset. After blood collection by leukapheresis, PBMCs were isolated using Ficoll-Histopaque density gradient centrifugation and then cryopreserved in the vapor phase of liquid nitrogen. Analytical flow cytometry was used to check the purity and quantity of every magnetically sorted T cell population. Genomic DNA was isolated from every sorted fraction and measured by UV absorbance on a Nanodrop 2000c. Using the deep immunoSEQ assay, multiplex PCR amplified TCR CDR3 regions from genomic DNA. Genomic DNA extracted from each cell subset was distributed evenly over all wells of several immunoSEQ 96-well plates, and each plate served as one replicate. For sorted subsets, each replicate PCR was loaded with around 220 ng genomic DNA, equivalent to about 33,000 T cell genomes. Purified libraries were quantified with a Qubit 3.0 fluorometer, sized on a Bioanalyzer 2100, and re-quantified with the KAPA Library Quantification kit. Every immunoSEQ 96-well plate was sequenced on a separate single-read 150-cycle Illumina NextSeq 550 flow cell. The original methods were these. The immunoSEQ output contained only junctional sequences without quality scores, so filtering could not match that applied to full-length reads. Sequences were annotated with PyIR, a Python wrapper for IgBLAST v1.9, using IMGT germline references to assign V/J genes and CDR3. Reads with weak V/J assignments (E-value above 1e-6), missing CDR3, stop codons, out-of-frame junctions, or ambiguous translated residues were removed. A V3J clonotype was defined by an identical inferred V gene, J gene, and CDR3 amino acid sequence. Percentage overlap between repertoires was computed as shared unique clonotypes divided by the size of the smaller repertoire. Richness of each repertoire was evaluated using RTK rarefaction, the Chao1 estimator, and Recon v2.1 estimates of unobserved clonotypes. Generation probabilities for all TCRbeta clonotypes obtained by the gDNA method from a handful of donors were computed using OLGA. The table was pulled from immuneACCESS by TCRdb, which kept in-frame rearrangements only. Such tables lose some clones; where checked, under half of the loss comes from unresolved V genes, and the rest has no known cause. For V, J and clone size, that table is used; D and trimming come from the DNA. The sample includes about 610,000 clones, with roughly 97% observed a single time. The ten largest account for around 0.06% of the sample.

The receptor was derived from a woman aged 25 to 39 in good health. The V and J segments used are TRBV5-6 and TRBJ2-3; the best D guess is TRBD2, with 5 bases matching. The sequenced material came from naive CD4+ T cells sorted from blood. The sample's cell subset or site, from its label and the paper: CD45RA+ positively selected. The CDR3 amino acid sequence is: CASSLWLAVTDTQYF. In nucleotide form, the sequence is TGTGCCAGCAGCTTGTGGCTAGCAGTCACAGATACGCAGTATTTT.